These T cell receptor beta chains were read from a single sample in a study of T cells expressing NK-cell markers. TCRdb re-called the 5' RACE reads and shows each CDR3 protein once, DNA omitted. The sample shows about 300,000 distinct CDR3 sequences, and roughly 4.2% sits with its ten largest clones. Sequenced material: blood T cells: a sorted CD56 or NKG2C T cell subset, CD4+ or CD8+ T cells, or bulk PBMC T cells (not recorded which). These receptors were collected from a woman aged 18 to 69 in good health. The CDR3 runs from the conserved cysteine through the conserved F or W.

J gene: TRBJ1-5; V gene: TRBV2; CDR3 protein: CASRSGAQLGNQPQHF
J gene: TRBJ1-1; V gene: TRBV7-2; CDR3 protein: CASSPGQGALLNTEAFF
J gene: TRBJ2-2; V gene: TRBV7-2; CDR3 protein: CASSFLSGELFF
J gene: TRBJ2-7; V gene: TRBV28; CDR3 protein: CASSFYPGPYEQYF
J gene: TRBJ2-3; V gene: TRBV7-7; CDR3 protein: CASSLQGGDTQYF
J gene: TRBJ1-5; V gene: TRBV5-6; CDR3 protein: CASSLSGFNQPQHF
J gene: TRBJ1-2; V gene: TRBV7-9; CDR3 protein: CASSYDSYGYTF
J gene: TRBJ1-4; V gene: TRBV7-2; CDR3 protein: CASSFQTGGNEKLFF
J gene: TRBJ2-7; V gene: TRBV9; CDR3 protein: CASSVMSSTYEQYF
J gene: TRBJ1-1; V gene: TRBV6-1; CDR3 protein: CASIQGSPGGAFF
J gene: TRBJ1-5; V gene: TRBV6-2/TRBV6-3; CDR3 protein: CASQGILSNQPQHF
J gene: TRBJ1-2; V gene: TRBV3-1; CDR3 protein: CASSLGQGGYGYTF
J gene: TRBJ2-3; V gene: TRBV3-1; CDR3 protein: CASSRRGQAVLPDTQYF
J gene: TRBJ2-1; V gene: TRBV6-2/TRBV6-3; CDR3 protein: CASSQRQGPYNEQFF
J gene: TRBJ2-5; V gene: TRBV5-1; CDR3 protein: CASSLGQGEETQYF
J gene: TRBJ1-2; V gene: TRBV7-2; CDR3 protein: CASSLVRDNGYTF
J gene: TRBJ2-1; V gene: TRBV5-5; CDR3 protein: CASSIGTGGLTYNEQFF
J gene: TRBJ1-5; V gene: TRBV12-3/TRBV12-4; CDR3 protein: CASSFGGGDQPQHF
J gene: TRBJ2-1; V gene: TRBV12-3/TRBV12-4; CDR3 protein: CASSPWYNEQFF
J gene: TRBJ2-2; V gene: TRBV9; CDR3 protein: CASSLGTGGITGELFF
J gene: TRBJ1-5; V gene: TRBV6-2/TRBV6-3; CDR3 protein: CASSPGKTYYQPQHF
J gene: TRBJ1-1; V gene: TRBV6-1; CDR3 protein: CASSSLGVNTEAFF
J gene: TRBJ2-3; V gene: TRBV5-1; CDR3 protein: CASSLEDRGPDTQYF
J gene: TRBJ1-1; V gene: TRBV20-1; CDR3 protein: CSALSRRVTEAFF
J gene: TRBJ1-5; V gene: TRBV10-3; CDR3 protein: CAIRGTGAGNQPQHF
J gene: TRBJ1-6; V gene: TRBV7-6; CDR3 protein: CASSLAQDNSPLHF
J gene: TRBJ2-2; V gene: TRBV7-7; CDR3 protein: CASSRLATGELFF
J gene: TRBJ2-1; V gene: TRBV5-4; CDR3 protein: CASSPGGTYSYNEQFF
J gene: TRBJ2-3; V gene: TRBV5-1; CDR3 protein: CASSLQASSTDTQYF
J gene: TRBJ2-1; V gene: TRBV20-1; CDR3 protein: CSAKPASGSYNEQFF
J gene: TRBJ2-5; V gene: TRBV12-3/TRBV12-4; CDR3 protein: CASRPTTGGRETQYF
J gene: TRBJ1-6; V gene: TRBV5-1; CDR3 protein: CASASAAYNSPLHF
J gene: TRBJ1-1; V gene: TRBV5-1; CDR3 protein: CASSLGQWGAFF
J gene: TRBJ2-7; V gene: TRBV5-5; CDR3 protein: CASSLDRPPYEQYF
J gene: TRBJ2-5; V gene: TRBV5-1; CDR3 protein: CASSLDTRLQETQYF
J gene: TRBJ2-1; V gene: TRBV7-9; CDR3 protein: CASSLAFLAGDNEQFF
J gene: TRBJ1-2; V gene: TRBV20-1; CDR3 protein: CSARDPKKTGNYGYTF
J gene: TRBJ2-5; V gene: TRBV25-1; CDR3 protein: CASSEARGKMKTQYF
J gene: TRBJ2-1; V gene: TRBV18; CDR3 protein: CASSPLAVEQFF
J gene: TRBJ2-7; V gene: TRBV20-1; CDR3 protein: CSGDSSYEQYF
J gene: TRBJ2-3; V gene: TRBV5-6; CDR3 protein: CASSLLGRQPTDTQYF
J gene: TRBJ2-3; V gene: TRBV27; CDR3 protein: CASSLQLATDTQYF
J gene: TRBJ1-5; V gene: TRBV19; CDR3 protein: CASSRGDRGTQPQHF
J gene: TRBJ2-1; V gene: TRBV10-3; CDR3 protein: CAVERTSGGNEQFF
J gene: TRBJ2-7; V gene: TRBV5-1; CDR3 protein: CASSPGQGAYEQYF
J gene: TRBJ2-7; V gene: TRBV18; CDR3 protein: CASSPRTGYIDEQYF
J gene: TRBJ1-5; V gene: TRBV20-1; CDR3 protein: CSARDARRQDSNQPQHF
J gene: TRBJ2-7; V gene: TRBV18; CDR3 protein: CASSPGTGRYEQYF
J gene: TRBJ2-1; V gene: TRBV7-2; CDR3 protein: CASSLSMRADEQFF
J gene: TRBJ2-2; V gene: TRBV7-3; CDR3 protein: CASSSTGATGELFF
J gene: TRBJ2-5; V gene: TRBV20-1; CDR3 protein: CSARDQRGAWAQYF
J gene: TRBJ2-1; V gene: TRBV9; CDR3 protein: CASSVGSYNEQFF
J gene: TRBJ2-3; V gene: TRBV7-2; CDR3 protein: CASSSTRLPDTQYF
J gene: TRBJ2-7; V gene: TRBV12-3/TRBV12-4; CDR3 protein: CASSPDGGSYEQYF
J gene: TRBJ2-5; V gene: TRBV7-2; CDR3 protein: CASSLYRPRETQYF
J gene: TRBJ2-3; V gene: TRBV7-8; CDR3 protein: CASSLGSGRRGTDTQYF
J gene: TRBJ1-2; V gene: TRBV10-3; CDR3 protein: CAISETTNYGYTF
J gene: TRBJ2-1; V gene: TRBV5-1; CDR3 protein: CASSQGVGGSSYNEQFF
J gene: TRBJ1-1; V gene: TRBV7-9; CDR3 protein: CASSLTGTGGLEAFF